The 17 T cell receptor beta chains below come from one sample, sequenced in a study of cytomegalovirus exposure and HLA in healthy donors. Clones were read by immunoSEQ multiplex PCR, and TCRdb kept only the in-frame ones, dropping some. The table includes 200,000 to 250,000 clones, approximately 88% detected once. Sequencing was performed on PBMCs. All receptors come from a woman aged 25 to 39 in good health and CMV-seropositive.

The chain is built from TRBV18 and TRBJ2-5; tentatively, D is TRBD1 (7 bases). The V end was cut by 2 bases, the J end by 3 bases, with 13 bases between. There are 15 residues in the CDR3. CDR1 is KGHSH, CDR2 LQKENI, per germline. The CDR3 DNA follows: TGTGCCAGCTCACCATTGGAGGGGGCAGAAGAGACCCAGTACTTC. Protein sequence: CASSPLEGAEETQYF.

This chain joins TRBV6-5 and TRBJ2-7; TRBD1 or TRBD2 may be the D gene (6 bases each). V was trimmed by 2 bases and J by 2 bases, leaving 10 bases between them. This CDR3 region has 14 residues. The germline CDR1 and CDR2 sequences are MNHEY and SVGAGI. For the CDR3, the DNA is TGTGCCAGCAGTTACGAGGGGGGTGCCTACGAGCAGTACTTC. It translates to CASSYEGGAYEQYF.

V gene TRBV27 combines with J gene TRBJ1-1; the match to TRBD1 covers 7 bases. The V gene end was trimmed by 4 bases and the J gene end by 1 base; junction bases not matched to a gene: 3. This CDR3 region has 14 residues. Germline V gene data show CDR1 as MNHEY and CDR2 as SMNVEV (reference sequence). CDR3 in amino acids: CASSWGTANTEAFF. DNA of the CDR3: TGTGCCAGCAGTTGGGGGACAGCGAACACTGAAGCTTTCTTT.

The chain has TRBV6-5 and TRBJ2-6; D may be TRBD1 or TRBD2 (5 bases each). The V end was cut by 8 bases, the J end by 0 bases, with 8 bases between. This CDR3 has 14 amino acids. Germline CDR1 is MNHEY and CDR2 is SVGAGI. The CDR3 DNA sequence: TGTGCCAGCGGGACGGTCTCTGGGGCCAACGTCCTGACTTTC. It is translated as CASGTVSGANVLTF.

This clone was seen a single time. The rearrangement uses TRBV30 and TRBJ2-2; D uncertain. The V gene lost 2 bases and the J gene lost 4 bases, with 5 bases spanning the gap. Germline-derived CDR1 and CDR2 are GTSNPN and SVGIG (reference sequence). This CDR3 is 12 amino acids long. CDR3 DNA sequence: TGTGCCTGGAGTACGGGCACCGGGGAGCTGTTTTTT. Translating gives CAWSTGTGELFF.

The CDR3 loop is CASSYSTGELFF. In DNA form, the CDR3 reads TGTGCCAGCAGCTACAGCACCGGGGAGCTGTTTTTT. The rearrangement links TRBV9 to TRBJ2-2; no firm D call. CDR1 is SGDLS, CDR2 YYNGEE, per germline. V was trimmed by 4 bases and J by 4 bases, leaving 5 bases between them. This CDR3 is built from 12 residues.

This clone was detected only a few times. The chain has TRBV5-1 and TRBJ2-7, with 7 positions matching TRBD1. There are 16 residues in the CDR3. Germline CDR1 reads SGHRS; CDR2 reads YFSETQ. The V segment lost 4 bases and the J segment 4 bases; nucleotides outside the gene matches: 14. As DNA, the CDR3 is TGCGCCAGCAGCCAGAGCCCTACAGGGGAAATATACGAGCAGTACTTC. This gives the protein CASSQSPTGEIYEQYF.

The chain joins TRBV6-5 to TRBJ1-2; 7 nucleotides agree with TRBD1. The length of the CDR3 is 13 residues. The germline V gene encodes CDR1 MNHEY and CDR2 SVGAGI. Germline trimming cut 7 bases from V and 8 bases from J; bases unmatched to any gene: 10. The CDR3 DNA sequence: TGTGCCAGCACCCAGACAGGGTCTAAGGGCTACACCTTC. Amino acid sequence: CASTQTGSKGYTF.

V gene TRBV7-9 combines with J gene TRBJ2-7; 7 bases line up with TRBD1. Trimming took 2 bases from V and 5 from J; bases not matched to a gene: 6. CDR1 and CDR2 from the germline V gene are SEHNR and FQNEAQ (reference sequence). The CDR3 totals 14 residues. CDR3 loop: CASSLKNRGDEQYF. The CDR3 coding sequence is TGTGCCAGCAGCTTAAAGAACAGGGGTGACGAGCAGTACTTC. The variable domain in full, with the rest retrieved from reference TRBV7-9 and TRBJ2-7, is DTGVSQNPRHKITKRGQNVTFRCDPISEHNRLYWYRQTLGQGPEFLTYFQNEAQLEKSRLLSDRFSAERPKGSFSTLEIQRTEQGDSAMYLCASSLKNRGDEQYFGPGTRLTVT.

This chain uses TRBV4-1 with TRBJ1-1; TRBD1 matches 7 bases. The V segment lost 1 base and the J segment 0 bases; nucleotides outside the gene matches: 2. Germline-derived CDR1 and CDR2 are MGHRA and YSYEKL. This CDR3 has 15 residues. CDR3 nucleotides: TGCGCCAGCAGCCAAGCGACAGGGTTGAACACTGAAGCTTTCTTT. Protein sequence: CASSQATGLNTEAFF.

The rearrangement uses TRBV29-1 and TRBJ1-2; no reliable D call. Germline V CDR1 and CDR2: SQVTM, ANQGSEA. The CDR3 runs to 12 residues. Trimming shortened V by 5 bases and J by 4 bases, and 11 bases separated the two germline ends. CDR3 bases: TGCAGCGTTACGGCACGTATCTATGGCTACACCTTC. It is translated as CSVTARIYGYTF.

This clone is large within its sample. The chain links TRBV10-3 to TRBJ1-1; D unresolved. Germline-derived CDR1 and CDR2 are ENHRY and SYGVKD. This CDR3 contains 14 residues. V gave up 2 bases and J gave up 4 bases, with 11 bases separating them. DNA of the CDR3: TGTGCCATCAGTGAGGGGAATTGGGTCACTGAAGCTTTCTTT. Translated, it gives CAISEGNWVTEAFF.

This clone was observed a few times. The V and J genes are TRBV27 and TRBJ1-2; D gene uncertain. Germline assignment: CDR1 MNHEY and CDR2 SMNVEV (reference sequence). The V end lost 0 bases, the J end lost 10 bases, and 12 bases lay between the germline ends. CDR3 length: 13 amino acids. CDR3 nucleotide sequence: TGTGCCAGCAGTTTATCGGGGTCAGGTCCCTACACCTTC. This translates into CASSLSGSGPYTF.

The chain uses TRBV2 and TRBJ2-1, with D perhaps matching TRBD1 or TRBD2 (5 bases each). Trimming removed 6 bases from V and 4 bases from J, with 10 bases in between. The CDR3 loop spans 13 amino acids. CDR1 is SNHLY and CDR2 is FYNNEI in the germline V gene. CDR3 loop: CASSGTFYNEQFF. For the CDR3, the DNA is TGTGCCAGCAGCGGGACCTTTTACAATGAGCAGTTCTTC.

This chain's CDR3 is CAWSGPGQQTYF. Written as DNA, the CDR3 is TGTGCCTGGAGTGGGCCGGGACAGCAGACGTACTTC. The V gene is TRBV30, the J gene TRBJ2-4, with TRBD1 matching over 7 bases. Looked up from germline, CDR1 is GTSNPN and CDR2 is SVGIG (reference sequence). This CDR3 has 12 residues. J was trimmed by 15 bases and V by 1 base; bases with no gene match: 9. Drawing the rest from reference TRBV30 and TRBJ2-4, the complete variable domain is SQTIHQWPATLVQPVGSPLSLECTVEGTSNPNLYWYRQAAGRGLQLLFYSVGIGQISSEVPQNLSASRPQDRQFILSSKKLLLSDSGFYLCAWSGPGQQTYFGAGTRLSVL.

The rearrangement joins TRBV29-1 to TRBJ2-7, with TRBD2 matching over 13 bases. Per germline, CDR1 SQVTM and CDR2 ANQGSEA. The length of the CDR3 is 14 residues. Trimming at V came to 6 bases and at J to 2 bases, leaving 4 bases not matched to a gene. Here the CDR3 DNA reads TGCAGCGTGGCCGGGACTAGCGGGACCTACGAGCAGTACTTC. Protein sequence: CSVAGTSGTYEQYF.

The genes are TRBV9 and TRBJ2-3; 8 bases line up with TRBD1. Germline lookup yields CDR1 SGDLS and CDR2 YYNGEE. Trimming at V came to 4 bases and at J to 1 base, leaving 5 bases not matched to a gene. There are 15 residues in the CDR3. The CDR3 DNA follows: TGTGCCAGCAGCCTTTGGACAGGGCGCACAGATACGCAGTATTTT. Translation gives CASSLWTGRTDTQYF.